The 26 T cell receptor beta chains listed next were all sequenced from one sample in a study of blood T cells in healthy people across ages. Sample-barcoded 5' priming and a J-beta primer mix drove a second PCR of roughly 6 to 12 cycles. One entry per CDR3 protein, called by TCRdb with MiXCR from the 5' RACE reads. The table lists about 840,000 distinct CDR3 sequences, about 28% of them singletons. Separately, the same data were catalogued under a study of T cells of mothers and their children.

The material sequenced was blood. The receptors come from a woman aged 40 to 50 in good health.

This clonotype was observed many times. V is TRBV20-1 and J is TRBJ2-7, with D uncertain. Trimming took 5 bases from V and 2 from J, leaving 16 bases between them. Germline values: CDR1 DFQATT, CDR2 SNEGSKA (reference sequence). The CDR3 contains 14 residues. The CDR3 nucleotides read TGCAGTGCTCCTAAGCAGGTCGAACCCTACGAGCAGTACTTC. Its translation is CSAPKQVEPYEQYF.

The genes are TRBV3-1 and TRBJ2-7, with TRBD2 matching over 8 bases. Germline values: CDR1 LGHDT, CDR2 YNNKEL (reference sequence). The CDR3 consists of 16 residues. V lost 1 base and J lost 7; bases outside the gene matches: 12. The CDR3 reads CASSQGGSGGRREQYF. The CDR3 nucleotides are TGTGCCAGCAGCCAAGGAGGAAGCGGGGGCCGGCGGGAGCAGTACTTC.

This clonotype was seen at least ten times. J is TRBJ2-7 and V is TRBV6-6, with D unresolved. The germline V and J ends were trimmed by 0 bases and 7 bases, with 13 bases remaining between them. This CDR3 has 14 amino acids. Looked up from germline, CDR1 is MNHNY and CDR2 is SVGAGI (reference sequence). CDR3 region: CASSYSFDIGEQYF. CDR3 nucleotide sequence: TGTGCCAGCAGTTACTCTTTCGATATTGGGGAGCAGTACTTC.

This rearrangement joins TRBV7-9 to TRBJ2-5, with TRBD1 matching over 8 bases. Trimming at V came to 4 bases and at J to 2 bases, leaving 12 bases not matched to a gene. Germline V gene lookup returns CDR1 SEHNR and CDR2 FQNEAQ (reference sequence). The CDR3 runs to 17 residues. The CDR3, as DNA: TGTGCCAGCAGCTCCACCGACAGGGGAGGAGATCAAGAGACCCAGTACTTC. Protein sequence: CASSSTDRGGDQETQYF.

This clonotype was picked up many times. This chain links TRBV28 with TRBJ2-5; tentatively, D is TRBD1 (5 bases). CDR1 is MDHEN and CDR2 is SYDVKM in the germline V gene. The V gene lost 10 bases and the J gene lost 4 bases, with 13 bases spanning the gap. CDR3 length: 12 amino acids. The CDR3 reads CAIQDGRETQYF. CDR3 bases: TGTGCCATACAGGATGGACGAGAGACCCAGTACTTC.

This clonotype was recorded at least ten times. This rearrangement joins TRBV10-3 to TRBJ2-7, with D uncertain. V was shortened by 6 bases and J by 9 bases, with 21 bases between the two germline ends. Per germline, CDR1 ENHRY and CDR2 SYGVKD. The CDR3 is made up of 14 amino acids. CDR3: CAISAMDRNTAQYF. The CDR3, as DNA: TGTGCCATCAGCGCAATGGACCGTAATACGGCGCAGTACTTC.

Note on this clonotype: Compared with germline, one end of the junction differs, possibly owing to a read error. This sequence joins TRBV29-1 and TRBJ1-2, with D maybe TRBD1 (5 bases). CDR3 length equals 12 residues. Germline V CDR1 and CDR2: SQVTM, ANQGSEA. This chain's CDR3 is CSVDSTVYSYTF. In nucleotides, the CDR3 is TGCAGCGTTGATTCGACAGTCTATAGCTACACCTTC. The whole variable domain, remainder taken from reference TRBV29-1 and TRBJ1-2, is SAVISQKPSRDICQRGTSLTIQCQVDSQVTMMFWYRQQPGQSLTLIATANQGSEATYESGFVIDKFPISRPNLTFSTLTVSNMSPEDSSIYLCSVDSTVYSYTFGSGTRLTVV.

Worth noting for this clonotype: At one boundary the junction diverges from the germline segment, which might be a read error. The chain has TRBV7-3 and TRBJ1-2, with D possibly TRBD1 on 5 matching bases. Germline CDR1 and CDR2: SGHTA and FQGTGA. CDR3 length: 14 amino acids. The CDR3 bases are TGCGCCAGCACCCAAGGGGACTGGGACTATGGCTACACCTTC. This encodes CASTQGDWDYGYTF.

This clonotype was counted a few times. The chain recombines TRBV15 with TRBJ2-7; a possible D gene is TRBD1 (6 bases). The germline V gene has CDR1 LNHNV and CDR2 YYDKDF (reference sequence). V lost 1 base and J 2 bases, leaving 12 bases between the germline ends. The CDR3 sequence is 15 residues long. The CDR3 is CATSRGQGYPYEQYF. CDR3 sequence (DNA): TGTGCCACCAGCAGAGGTCAGGGGTACCCCTACGAGCAGTACTTC. Drawing the rest from reference TRBV15 and TRBJ2-7, the complete variable domain is DAMVIQNPRYQVTQFGKPVTLSCSQTLNHNVMYWYQQKSSQAPKLLFHYYDKDFNNEADTPDNFQSRRPNTSFCFLDIRSPGLGDTAMYLCATSRGQGYPYEQYFGPGTRLTVT.

The genes are TRBV12-3 or TRBV12-4 and TRBJ1-3, with 7 bases fitting TRBD1. V lost 7 bases, J lost 4 bases, and 7 bases stayed unmatched. This CDR3 has 14 residues. The DNA of the CDR3 is TGTGCCAGCACTAACAGGGGCGGCGGAAACACCATATATTTT. Its translation is CASTNRGGGNTIYF.

This clonotype appeared many times. The chain has TRBV7-3 and TRBJ2-3, with 12 nucleotides matching TRBD2. The CDR3 spans 18 residues. V was pared by 5 bases and J by 3 bases, with 12 bases of the junction left unmatched. CDR1 is SGHTA and CDR2 is FQGTGA in the germline V gene. DNA for the CDR3: TGTGCCAGCAGCCCCGGGACTAGCGGGTTTTGGATGACAGATACGCAGTATTTT. Its translation is CASSPGTSGFWMTDTQYF.

The chain is built from TRBV5-1 and TRBJ1-1; TRBD1 matches 8 bases. Germline V gives CDR1 SGHRS, CDR2 YFSETQ. V shed 7 bases, J shed 0 bases, and the junction held 8 bases outside the gene matches. This CDR3 comprises 15 residues. The CDR3 loop reads CASGGQGGMNTEAFF. In DNA form, the CDR3 reads TGCGCCAGCGGCGGACAGGGTGGGATGAACACTGAAGCTTTCTTT.

There are many counts of this clonotype. This chain links TRBV12-5 with TRBJ2-7; D is unresolved. CDR1 is LGHNT, CDR2 FRNRAP, per germline. The CDR3 sequence is 13 residues long. V was trimmed by 6 bases and J by 4 bases, leaving 13 bases between them. CDR3 DNA: TGTGCTAGTGGGTTGACGGTGGGTTACGAGCAGTACTTC. It yields the protein CASGLTVGYEQYF.

This clonotype was seen a few times. This may be a read error, as it is one base from a much larger clone. As DNA, the CDR3 is TGTGCCAGCAGCTGCATGGGGGTCTACAATGAGCAGTTCTTC. Residues: CASSCMGVYNEQFF. This chain connects TRBV7-2 to TRBJ2-1; D is possibly TRBD1 or TRBD2 (5 bases each). The CDR3 totals 14 residues. CDR1 is SGHTA, CDR2 FQGNSA, per germline. V was shortened by 4 bases and J by 3 bases, with 10 bases between the two germline ends.

The rearrangement uses TRBV5-1 and TRBJ2-1, with D perhaps TRBD2 (5 bases). Germline values: CDR1 SGHRS, CDR2 YFSETQ. With 2 bases removed from V and 3 bases from J, the gap between germline ends came to 12 bases. CDR3 length: 15 amino acids. This CDR3 reads CASSFQAEIYNEQFF. DNA of the CDR3: TGCGCCAGCAGCTTCCAAGCGGAGATCTACAATGAGCAGTTCTTC.

This clonotype has at least ten counts. A much larger clone sits a single nucleotide away, making a read error possible. V gene TRBV3-1 combines with J gene TRBJ2-7; 11 nucleotides align to TRBD1. The CDR3 length is 14 residues. V trimming: 5 bases; J trimming: 7 bases; junction bases outside the gene matches: 7. Germline lookup yields CDR1 LGHDT and CDR2 YNNKEL (reference sequence). This CDR3 is CASSGTGGYNEQYF. The CDR3 bases are TGTGCCAGCAGCGGGACAGGGGGTTACAATGAGCAGTACTTC.

Remarks on this clonotype: A much bigger clone sits one base away, suggesting this may be a read error. The chain joins TRBV5-1 to TRBJ2-4; D is possibly TRBD1 (10 bases). From germline, CDR1 is SGHRS and CDR2 YFSETQ. CDR3 size: 16 residues. Trimming took 0 bases from V and 13 from J, leaving 23 bases between them. The CDR3 DNA reads as TGCGCCAGCAGCTTGGCTAGCGGGACAGGGGCCAATGAGCAGTACTTC. This gives the protein CASSLASGTGANEQYF.

This clonotype was observed at least ten times. CDR3 in amino acids: CASSPVLNTEAFF. For the CDR3, the DNA is TGTGCCAGCAGCCCCGTATTGAACACTGAAGCTTTCTTT. The chain couples TRBV9 to TRBJ1-1; D is unclear. Germline lookup yields CDR1 SGDLS and CDR2 YYNGEE. The CDR3 runs 13 residues. The V and J ends lost 4 bases and 0 bases respectively, with 7 bases between them.

This clonotype was detected many times. V and J are TRBV28 and TRBJ2-5, with TRBD1 matching over 7 bases. Trimming at V came to 4 bases and at J to 5 bases, leaving 7 bases not matched to a gene. This CDR3 has 14 amino acids. Germline CDR1 and CDR2: MDHEN and SYDVKM. CDR3: CASSSTGLGETQYF. CDR3 DNA sequence: TGTGCCAGCAGTTCGACAGGGCTAGGGGAGACCCAGTACTTC.

A word on this clonotype: A much bigger clone sits one base away, suggesting this may be a read error. Here the CDR3 reads CTSSHPSGTYNEQFF. CDR3 coding DNA: TGTACCAGCAGCCACCCGAGCGGGACCTACAATGAGCAGTTCTTC. The V gene is TRBV7-9, the J gene TRBJ2-1; TRBD2 agrees at 7 bases. The CDR3 is 15 amino acids. Looked up from germline, CDR1 is SEHNR and CDR2 is FQNEAQ (reference sequence).

The V call is TRBV3-1, the J call TRBJ1-3; D is ambiguous. This CDR3 is 15 amino acids long. V lost 0 bases and J lost 1, with 7 bases in between. Germline V gene lookup returns CDR1 LGHDT and CDR2 YNNKEL (reference sequence). The CDR3 sequence: CASSQDVASGNTIYF. DNA for the CDR3: TGTGCCAGCAGCCAAGATGTTGCTTCTGGAAACACCATATATTTT.

The chain links TRBV5-1 to TRBJ2-5; D gene uncertain. Deletions cut 0 bases from V and 0 bases from J, with 9 bases between. Germline loops: CDR1 SGHRS, CDR2 YFSETQ. The length of the CDR3 is 15 residues. The CDR3 coding sequence is TGCGCCAGCAGCTTGGGACGCTGGAACCAAGAGACCCAGTACTTC. It codes for CASSLGRWNQETQYF.

This clonotype showed up many times. The rearrangement uses TRBV5-1 and TRBJ1-2; tentative D call: TRBD1 (5 bases). V shed 4 bases and J shed 2 bases, with 9 bases lying between them. The CDR3 has 13 residues. Germline loops: CDR1 SGHRS, CDR2 YFSETQ. For the CDR3, the DNA is TGCGCCAGCAGCACAGGAGAAAACTATGGCTACACCTTC. Residues: CASSTGENYGYTF.

This clonotype was recorded a few times. The gene calls are TRBV28 and TRBJ1-6, with 7 positions matching TRBD1. Per the germline V gene, CDR1 is MDHEN and CDR2 is SYDVKM. V lost 5 bases, J lost 7 bases, and 5 bases stayed unmatched. This CDR3 contains 14 residues. The CDR3 DNA reads as TGTGCCAGCAGTCTCGTGGACAGGAATTCACCCCTCCACTTT. It encodes CASSLVDRNSPLHF.

The J gene is TRBJ1-5, the V gene TRBV18; 9 bases line up with TRBD1. CDR3 length equals 17 residues. With V trimmed by 6 bases and J by 1 base, 10 bases remained unmatched. The germline gives CDR1 KGHSH, CDR2 LQKENI. In DNA, the CDR3 is TGTGCCAGCTCCCCTCCAGGGACAGGGACGAGCAATCAGCCCCAGCATTTT. Translation: CASSPPGTGTSNQPQHF.

This clonotype was found once. Since a much larger clone is just one base distant, this may be a read error. The CDR3 sequence is CASSGQGVISHEQYF. CDR3 DNA sequence: TGTGCCAGCAGTGGACAGGGCGTAATCTCCCACGAGCAGTACTTC. The J gene is TRBJ2-7, the V gene TRBV6-5, with 8 positions matching TRBD1. The CDR3 runs to 15 residues. Germline values: CDR1 MNHEY, CDR2 SVGAGI.